This T cell receptor beta chain derives from a study of blood T cell repertoires in COVID-19. Study at large: Acute and convalescent COVID-19 specimens originated in the United States, Italy and Spain.

Data came from immunoSEQ multiplex PCR; TCRdb stores just in-frame clones and leaves some out. The sample yields a few hundred thousand clones, around 85% seen once. The receptor comes from a human donor in a cohort sampled during active COVID-19. Material: peripheral blood.

CDR3 sequence reads: CASSSRTGVFQGEQFF. CDR3 sequence (DNA): TGTGCCAGCAGCTCCCGGACAGGGGTTTTCCAGGGTGAGCAGTTCTTC. The chain carries TRBV11-3 and TRBJ2-1; 9 positions agree with TRBD1. V trimming: 4 bases; J trimming: 9 bases; junction bases outside the gene matches: 13. Germline V lookup: CDR1 SGHNT, CDR2 YENEEA. This CDR3 spans 16 amino acids.